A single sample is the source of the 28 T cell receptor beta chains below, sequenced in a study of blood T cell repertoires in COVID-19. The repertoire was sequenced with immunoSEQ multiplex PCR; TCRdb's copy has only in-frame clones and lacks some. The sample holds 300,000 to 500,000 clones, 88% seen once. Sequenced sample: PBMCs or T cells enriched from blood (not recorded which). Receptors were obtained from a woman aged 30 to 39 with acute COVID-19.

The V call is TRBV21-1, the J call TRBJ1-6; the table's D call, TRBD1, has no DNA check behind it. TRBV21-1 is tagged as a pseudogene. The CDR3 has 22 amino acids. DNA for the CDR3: TGTGCCAGCAGCAAAAAGGACTGGGTAAAAGAGACAGGGGGCGGTTTCCGCTCACCCCTCCACTTT. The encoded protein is CASSKKDWVKETGGGFRSPLHF.

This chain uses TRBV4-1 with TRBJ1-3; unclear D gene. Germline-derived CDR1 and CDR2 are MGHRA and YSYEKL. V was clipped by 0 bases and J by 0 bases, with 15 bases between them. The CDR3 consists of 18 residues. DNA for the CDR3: TGCGCCAGCAGCCAAGAGGTCCCGGGTACCTACTCTGGAAACACCATATATTTT. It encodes CASSQEVPGTYSGNTIYF.

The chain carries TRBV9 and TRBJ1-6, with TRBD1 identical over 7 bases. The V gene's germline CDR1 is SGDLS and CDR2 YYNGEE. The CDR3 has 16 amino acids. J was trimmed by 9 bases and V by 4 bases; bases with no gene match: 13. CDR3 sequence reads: CASSPGGNTASSPLHF. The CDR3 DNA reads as TGTGCCAGCAGCCCAGGGGGAAATACGGCTAGTTCACCCCTCCACTTT.

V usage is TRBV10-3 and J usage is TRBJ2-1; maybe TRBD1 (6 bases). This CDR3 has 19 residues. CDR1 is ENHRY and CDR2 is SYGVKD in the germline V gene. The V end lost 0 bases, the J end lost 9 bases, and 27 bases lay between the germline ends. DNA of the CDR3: TGTGCCATCAGTGAGTCGGCCAGGGAGTCAGAGGCAGGGGTAAGTGAGCAGTTCTTC. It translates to CAISESARESEAGVSEQFF.

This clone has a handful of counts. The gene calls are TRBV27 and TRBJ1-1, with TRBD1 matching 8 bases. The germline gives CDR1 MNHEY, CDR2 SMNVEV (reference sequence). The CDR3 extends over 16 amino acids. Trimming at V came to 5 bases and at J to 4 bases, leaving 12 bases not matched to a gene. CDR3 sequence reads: CASSPDRDPVGTEAFF. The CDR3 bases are TGTGCCAGCAGTCCGGACAGGGACCCAGTGGGCACTGAAGCTTTCTTT.

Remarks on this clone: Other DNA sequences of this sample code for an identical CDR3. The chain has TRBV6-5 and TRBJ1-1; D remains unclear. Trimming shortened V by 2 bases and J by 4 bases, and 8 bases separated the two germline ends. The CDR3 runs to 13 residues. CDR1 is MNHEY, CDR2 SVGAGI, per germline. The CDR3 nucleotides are TGTGCCAGCAGTTACGTCCGGGGCACTGAAGCTTTCTTT. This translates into CASSYVRGTEAFF.

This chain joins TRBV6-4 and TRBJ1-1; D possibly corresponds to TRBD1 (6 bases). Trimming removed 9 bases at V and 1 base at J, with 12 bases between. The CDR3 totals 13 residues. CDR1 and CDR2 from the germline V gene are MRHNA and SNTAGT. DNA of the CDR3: TGTGCCAGTCTTGTGGGGGCGAACACTGAAGCTTTCTTT. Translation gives CASLVGANTEAFF.

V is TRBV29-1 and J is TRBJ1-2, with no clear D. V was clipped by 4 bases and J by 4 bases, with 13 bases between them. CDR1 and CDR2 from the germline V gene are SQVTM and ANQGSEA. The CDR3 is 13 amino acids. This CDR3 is CSVAAAELYGYTF. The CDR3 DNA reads TGCAGCGTTGCTGCCGCGGAGCTCTATGGCTACACCTTC. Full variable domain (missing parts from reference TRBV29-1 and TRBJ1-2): SAVISQKPSRDICQRGTSLTIQCQVDSQVTMMFWYRQQPGQSLTLIATANQGSEATYESGFVIDKFPISRPNLTFSTLTVSNMSPEDSSIYLCSVAAAELYGYTFGSGTRLTVV.

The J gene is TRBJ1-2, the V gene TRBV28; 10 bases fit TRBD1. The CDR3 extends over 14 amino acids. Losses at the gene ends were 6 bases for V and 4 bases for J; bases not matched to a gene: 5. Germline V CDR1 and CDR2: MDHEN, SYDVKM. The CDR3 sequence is CASSPGDRGYGYTF. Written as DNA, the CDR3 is TGTGCCAGCAGCCCCGGGGACAGGGGCTATGGCTACACCTTC.

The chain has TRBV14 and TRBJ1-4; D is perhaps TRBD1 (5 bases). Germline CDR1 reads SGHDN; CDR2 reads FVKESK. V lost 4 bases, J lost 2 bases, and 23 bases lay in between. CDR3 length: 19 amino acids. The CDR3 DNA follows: TGTGCCAGCAGCCCGCGGGACGTAGGTCTGGGGCATACTAATGAAAAACTGTTTTTT. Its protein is CASSPRDVGLGHTNEKLFF.

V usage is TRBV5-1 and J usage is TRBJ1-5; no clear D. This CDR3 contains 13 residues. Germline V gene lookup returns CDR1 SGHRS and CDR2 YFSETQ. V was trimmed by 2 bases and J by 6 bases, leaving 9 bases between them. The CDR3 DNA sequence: TGCGCCAGCAGCTTCGACGGCGGTCAGCCCCAGCATTTT. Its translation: CASSFDGGQPQHF.

The CDR3 spells CASTASGTVEAFF. The CDR3 nucleotides are TGCGCCAGCACTGCTTCCGGGACAGTTGAAGCTTTCTTT. V gene TRBV5-1 combines with J gene TRBJ1-1, with 7 bases matching TRBD1. V lost 6 bases and J lost 7; bases outside the gene matches: 9. This CDR3 region has 13 residues. Per germline, CDR1 SGHRS and CDR2 YFSETQ.

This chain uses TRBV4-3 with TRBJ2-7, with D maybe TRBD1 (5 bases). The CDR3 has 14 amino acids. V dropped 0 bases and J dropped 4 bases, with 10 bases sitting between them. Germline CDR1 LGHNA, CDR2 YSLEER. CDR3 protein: CASSQEWQGYEQYF. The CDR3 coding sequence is TGCGCCAGCAGCCAAGAATGGCAGGGTTACGAGCAGTACTTC.

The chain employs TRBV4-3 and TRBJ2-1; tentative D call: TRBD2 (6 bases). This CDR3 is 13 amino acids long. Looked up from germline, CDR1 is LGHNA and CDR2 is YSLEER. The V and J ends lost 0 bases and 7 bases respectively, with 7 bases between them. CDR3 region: CASSQDGGNEQFF. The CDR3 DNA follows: TGCGCCAGCAGCCAAGACGGGGGAAATGAGCAGTTCTTC.

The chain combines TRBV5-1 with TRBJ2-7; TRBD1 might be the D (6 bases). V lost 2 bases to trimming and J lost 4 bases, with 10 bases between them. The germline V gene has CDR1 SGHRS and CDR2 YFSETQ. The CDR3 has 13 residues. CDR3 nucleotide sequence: TGCGCCAGCAGCTTTGGGGGCCCATACGAGCAGTACTTC. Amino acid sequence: CASSFGGPYEQYF.

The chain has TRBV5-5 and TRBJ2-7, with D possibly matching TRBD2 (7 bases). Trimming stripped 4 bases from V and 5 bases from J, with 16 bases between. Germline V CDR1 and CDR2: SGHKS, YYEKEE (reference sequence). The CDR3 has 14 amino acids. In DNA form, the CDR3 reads TGTGCCAGCAGCGGGGGGGGCGCGGTCCACGAGCAGTACTTC. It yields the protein CASSGGGAVHEQYF.

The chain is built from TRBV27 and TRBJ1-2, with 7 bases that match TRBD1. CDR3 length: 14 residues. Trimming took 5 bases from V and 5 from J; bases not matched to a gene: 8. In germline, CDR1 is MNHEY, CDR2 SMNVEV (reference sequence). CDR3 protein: CASSPGTVLYGYTF. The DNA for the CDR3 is TGTGCCAGCAGTCCGGGGACAGTACTGTATGGCTACACCTTC.

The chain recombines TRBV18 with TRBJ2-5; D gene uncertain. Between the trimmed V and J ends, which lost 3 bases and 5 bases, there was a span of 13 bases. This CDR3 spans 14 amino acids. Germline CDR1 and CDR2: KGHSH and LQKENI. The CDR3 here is CASSPPGLRETQYF. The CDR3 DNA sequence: TGTGCCAGCTCACCCCCGGGTCTCCGGGAGACCCAGTACTTC.

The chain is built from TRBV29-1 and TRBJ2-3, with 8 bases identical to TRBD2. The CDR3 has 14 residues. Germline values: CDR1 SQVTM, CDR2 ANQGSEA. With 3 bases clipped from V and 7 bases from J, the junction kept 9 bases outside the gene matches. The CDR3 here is CSVDDGGGSNTQYF. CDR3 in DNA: TGCAGCGTTGATGATGGCGGGGGGTCGAATACGCAGTATTTT.

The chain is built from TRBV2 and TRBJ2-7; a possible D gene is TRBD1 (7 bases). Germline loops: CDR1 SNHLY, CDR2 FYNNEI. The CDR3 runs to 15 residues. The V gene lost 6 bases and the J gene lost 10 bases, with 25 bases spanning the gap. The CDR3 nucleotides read TGTGCCAGCAGCGGAGGGGGCGGGGACCTACGAGGACAGTACTTC. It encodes CASSGGGGDLRGQYF.

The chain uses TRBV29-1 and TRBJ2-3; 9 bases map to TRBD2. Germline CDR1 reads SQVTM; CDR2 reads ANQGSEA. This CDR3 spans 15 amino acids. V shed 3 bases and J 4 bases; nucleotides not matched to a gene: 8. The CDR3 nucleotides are TGCAGCGTTGACCAGCGGGGGGCCAGGGCAGATACGCAGTATTTT. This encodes CSVDQRGARADTQYF.

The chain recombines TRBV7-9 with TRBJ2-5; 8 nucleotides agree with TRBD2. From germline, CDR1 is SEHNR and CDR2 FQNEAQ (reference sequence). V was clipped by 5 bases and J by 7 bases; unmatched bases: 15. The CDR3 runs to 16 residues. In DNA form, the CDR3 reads TGTGCCAGCAGCAACGCCCGGGGCGGGGGGCAGGTGACCCAGTACTTC. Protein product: CASSNARGGGQVTQYF.

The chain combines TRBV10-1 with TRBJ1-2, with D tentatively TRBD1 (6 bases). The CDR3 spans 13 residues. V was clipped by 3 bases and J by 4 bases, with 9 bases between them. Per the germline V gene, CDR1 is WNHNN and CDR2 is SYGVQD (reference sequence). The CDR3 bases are TGCGCCAGCAGTGATACAGGGTTCTATGGCTACACCTTC. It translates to CASSDTGFYGYTF.

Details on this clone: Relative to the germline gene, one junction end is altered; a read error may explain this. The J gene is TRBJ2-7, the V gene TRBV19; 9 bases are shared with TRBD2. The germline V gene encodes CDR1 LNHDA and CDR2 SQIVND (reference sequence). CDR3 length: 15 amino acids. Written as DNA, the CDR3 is TGTGCCAGTAGAGCGGGACTAGCCGCCTCCTACGGGCAGTACTTC. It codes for CASRAGLAASYGQYF.

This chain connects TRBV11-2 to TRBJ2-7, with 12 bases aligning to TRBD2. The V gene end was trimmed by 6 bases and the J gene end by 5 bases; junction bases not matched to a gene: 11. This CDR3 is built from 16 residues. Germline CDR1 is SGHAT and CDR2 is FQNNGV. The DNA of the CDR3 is TGTGCCAGCAGTCACTCGCTAGCGGGGGGGCCCAACGAGCAGTACTTC. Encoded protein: CASSHSLAGGPNEQYF.

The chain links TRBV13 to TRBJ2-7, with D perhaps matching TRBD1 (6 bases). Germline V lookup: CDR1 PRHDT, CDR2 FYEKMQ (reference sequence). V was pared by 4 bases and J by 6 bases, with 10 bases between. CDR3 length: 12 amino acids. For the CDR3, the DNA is TGTGCCAGCAGCTCTCACAGGGCCGAGCAGTACTTC. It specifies CASSSHRAEQYF.

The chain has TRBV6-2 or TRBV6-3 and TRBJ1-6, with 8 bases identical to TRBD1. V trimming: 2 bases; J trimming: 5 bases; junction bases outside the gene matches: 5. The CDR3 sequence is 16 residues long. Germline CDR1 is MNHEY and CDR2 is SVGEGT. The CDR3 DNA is TGTGCCAGCAGTTACCTCGGACAGGGAAATAATTCACCCCTCCACTTT. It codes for CASSYLGQGNNSPLHF.

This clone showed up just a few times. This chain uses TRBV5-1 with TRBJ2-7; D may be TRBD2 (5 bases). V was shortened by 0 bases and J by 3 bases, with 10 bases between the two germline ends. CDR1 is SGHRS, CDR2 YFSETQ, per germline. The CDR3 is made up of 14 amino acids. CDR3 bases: TGCGCCAGCAGCTTGGACGGAGGAAACTACGAGCAGTACTTC. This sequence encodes CASSLDGGNYEQYF.